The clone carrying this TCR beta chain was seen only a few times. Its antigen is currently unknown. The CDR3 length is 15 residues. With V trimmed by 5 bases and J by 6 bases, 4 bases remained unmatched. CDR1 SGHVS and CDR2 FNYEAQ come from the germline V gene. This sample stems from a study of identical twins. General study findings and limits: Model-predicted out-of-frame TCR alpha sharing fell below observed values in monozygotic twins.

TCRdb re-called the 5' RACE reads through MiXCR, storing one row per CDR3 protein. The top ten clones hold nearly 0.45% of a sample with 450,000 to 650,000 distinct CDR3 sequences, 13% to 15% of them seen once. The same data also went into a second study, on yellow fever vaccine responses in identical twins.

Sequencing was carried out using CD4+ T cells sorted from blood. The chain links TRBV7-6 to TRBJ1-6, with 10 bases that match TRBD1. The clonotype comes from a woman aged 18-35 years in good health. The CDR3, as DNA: TGTGCCAGCAGCGAAAGGACAGGGGGTAATTCACCCCTCCACTTT. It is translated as CASSERTGGNSPLHF.